Presented here are 13 T cell receptor beta chains from one specimen sequenced in a study of CD8 T cells in Susac syndrome. A quantity of roughly 0.5 to 1 ug RNA underwent reverse transcription using random hexamers. TCRdb processed the immunoSEQ multiplex PCR reads anew with MiXCR; each CDR3 protein has one entry. There are 100,000 to 150,000 distinct CDR3 sequences in the sample; around 96% occur only once, and more than 0.2% lies in the top ten. The sample comprised CD8+ T cells from PBMCs. The receptors derive from a human donor with Susac syndrome.

The CDR3 loop is CASSPLVGYGYTF. In DNA, the CDR3 is TGTGCCAGCTCACCGCTGGTCGGGTATGGCTACACCTTC. The chain links TRBV18 to TRBJ1-2; D gene unclear. The V and J ends lost 3 bases and 5 bases respectively, with 10 bases between them. Germline-derived CDR1 and CDR2 are KGHSH and LQKENI. CDR3 size: 13 residues.

The chain employs TRBV19 and TRBJ2-7; 7 bases agree with TRBD2. The CDR3 is 15 amino acids. Germline V CDR1 and CDR2: LNHDA, SQIVND (reference sequence). The V gene end was trimmed by 1 base and the J gene end by 2 bases; junction bases not matched to a gene: 5. As DNA, the CDR3 is TGTGCCAGTAGTATAGCCCTAGCGGCCACCTACGAGCAGTACTTC. This codes for CASSIALAATYEQYF.

This sequence joins TRBV12-3 or TRBV12-4 and TRBJ2-7, with TRBD1 matching over 7 bases. The ends lost 8 bases at V and 2 bases at J; junction bases unmatched: 3. The CDR3 runs to 12 residues. The chain's CDR3 is CASGGTAYEQYF. DNA for the CDR3: TGTGCCAGCGGTGGGACAGCCTACGAGCAGTACTTC.

This chain joins TRBV11-2 and TRBJ2-3; D possibly corresponds to TRBD1 (6 bases). The ends were cut back, 2 bases at V and 0 bases at J, with 18 bases in the middle. The CDR3 consists of 18 residues. Germline V gives CDR1 SGHAT, CDR2 FQNNGV. DNA for the CDR3: TGTGCCAGCAGCTTAAGCAGGGGAAGACTAACTAGCACAGATACGCAGTATTTT. Its protein product is CASSLSRGRLTSTDTQYF.

The V gene is TRBV7-2, the J gene TRBJ2-7; 10 bases line up with TRBD2. V shed 5 bases, J shed 0 bases, and the junction held 4 bases outside the gene matches. Germline CDR1 and CDR2: SGHTA and FQGNSA. CDR3 size: 15 residues. The CDR3 bases are TGTGCCAGCAGCACTAGCGGGGCGAGCTCCTACGAGCAGTACTTC. Translating it yields CASSTSGASSYEQYF.

This rearrangement joins TRBV4-3 to TRBJ2-2, with TRBD2 matching 9 bases. This CDR3 is built from 18 residues. V shed 0 bases and J 4 bases; nucleotides not matched to a gene: 9. Germline V gene data show CDR1 as LGHNA and CDR2 as YSLEER. CDR3 DNA: TGCGCCAGCAGCCAAGAGGCGTTAGCGGGAGAAAGCACCGGGGAGCTGTTTTTT. Encoded protein: CASSQEALAGESTGELFF.

The chain couples TRBV19 to TRBJ1-1, with D unresolved. Germline values: CDR1 LNHDA, CDR2 SQIVND (reference sequence). The CDR3 runs 13 residues. Trimming removed 6 bases from V and 6 bases from J, with 14 bases in between. CDR3 bases: TGTGCCAGTAGCGTGGAGGAACGTGCTGAAGCTTTCTTT. The encoded protein is CASSVEERAEAFF. Looking up the rest from reference TRBV19 and TRBJ1-1 gives the full variable domain: DGGITQSPKYLFRKEGQNVTLSCEQNLNHDAMYWYRQDPGQGLRLIYYSQIVNDFQKGDIAEGYSVSREKKESFPLTVTSAQKNPTAFYLCASSVEERAEAFFGQGTRLTVV.

V is TRBV20-1 and J is TRBJ1-2, with D possibly being TRBD1 (6 bases). V was pared by 6 bases and J by 1 base, with 15 bases between. The CDR3 runs to 14 residues. CDR1 is DFQATT and CDR2 is SNEGSKA in the germline V gene (reference sequence). CDR3 coding DNA: TGCAGTGCCCAGACAGGACGGAATAACTATGGCTACACCTTC. Translation gives CSAQTGRNNYGYTF.

The CDR3 loop reads CASSFTGGDYGYTF. The CDR3 region has the DNA TGTGCCAGCAGCTTTACAGGGGGCGACTATGGCTACACCTTC. The chain has TRBV7-8 and TRBJ1-2; 9 bases are shared with TRBD1. The germline CDR1 and CDR2 sequences are SGHVS and FQNEAQ. The J segment lost 3 bases and the V segment lost 3 bases, leaving 2 bases of the junction unmatched. The CDR3 has 14 amino acids.

This clonotype was seen a single time. V and J are TRBV12-5 and TRBJ2-1; maybe TRBD1 (8 bases). V was clipped by 6 bases and J by 9 bases, with 21 bases between them. CDR1 is LGHNT, CDR2 FRNRAP, per germline. The CDR3 runs to 15 residues. The DNA for the CDR3 is TGTGCTAGTGGCGGTACAGGGGGGGTTACGAGTGAGCAGTTCTTC. It is translated as CASGGTGGVTSEQFF.

J is TRBJ2-5 and V is TRBV4-3, with D perhaps matching TRBD2 (6 bases). Trimming stripped 0 bases from V and 2 bases from J, with 16 bases between. Per germline, CDR1 LGHNA and CDR2 YSLEER. The CDR3 is made up of 17 amino acids. As DNA, the CDR3 is TGCGCCAGCAGCCAAGATGTTGCGGGGTTTATACAAGAGACCCAGTACTTC. Amino acid sequence: CASSQDVAGFIQETQYF.

The J gene is TRBJ1-2, the V gene TRBV7-9, with D possibly TRBD1 on 5 matching bases. CDR3 length equals 16 residues. V was clipped by 5 bases and J by 4 bases, with 20 bases between them. Per germline, CDR1 SEHNR and CDR2 FQNEAQ (reference sequence). The CDR3 sequence: CASSQPLRAQGYGYTF. In DNA form, the CDR3 reads TGTGCCAGCAGCCAACCGTTAAGGGCCCAGGGCTATGGCTACACCTTC. The full variable domain, with the rest looked up from reference TRBV7-9 and TRBJ1-2, is DTGVSQNPRHKITKRGQNVTFRCDPISEHNRLYWYRQTLGQGPEFLTYFQNEAQLEKSRLLSDRFSAERPKGSFSTLEIQRTEQGDSAMYLCASSQPLRAQGYGYTFGSGTRLTVV.

The chain carries TRBV12-3 or TRBV12-4 and TRBJ2-7; no clear D. V gave up 5 bases and J gave up 0 bases, with 14 bases separating them. This CDR3 comprises 15 residues. This CDR3 is CASSDRTVTSYEQYF. In DNA, the CDR3 is TGTGCCAGCAGTGACCGGACGGTAACCTCCTACGAGCAGTACTTC.